The 12 T cell receptor beta chains given below trace back to one sample, sequenced in a study of T-cell reconstitution after alpha-beta-depleted transplantation in children. The library targeted TCRbeta and was prepared with unique molecular identifiers. Each CDR3 protein gets one entry after TCRdb re-called the PCR reads with MiXCR. The sample has approximately 520,000 distinct CDR3 sequences; 10% to 12% are singletons. The starting material was PBMCs, mostly from graft donor cells, obtained 180 days after TCRalphabeta/CD19-depleted stem cell transplant. The receptors were gathered from a female patient aged 2-10 years who had a stem cell transplant for aplastic anemia, so the T cells may come from the graft donor.

The genes are TRBV6-6 and TRBJ2-4; D assignment may be TRBD1 or TRBD2 (5 bases each). The germline V gene encodes CDR1 MNHNY and CDR2 SVGAGI (reference sequence). The V gene lost 6 bases and the J gene lost 9 bases, with 15 bases spanning the gap. There are 13 residues in the CDR3. The CDR3 is CASSFRGTSIQYF. CDR3 nucleotide sequence: TGTGCCAGCAGCTTTCGAGGGACCAGCATTCAGTACTTC.

This clonotype was observed a few times. V and J are TRBV7-8 and TRBJ2-3; D unresolved. Per the germline V gene, CDR1 is SGHVS and CDR2 is FQNEAQ. V was shortened by 5 bases and J by 1 base, with 13 bases between the two germline ends. This CDR3 has 15 amino acids. The CDR3 reads CASSPLADGTDTQYF. In DNA, the CDR3 is TGTGCCAGCAGCCCACTTGCCGACGGCACAGATACGCAGTATTTT.

The chain couples TRBV7-9 to TRBJ2-5; D not certain. Germline values: CDR1 SEHNR, CDR2 FQNEAQ (reference sequence). Trimming stripped 8 bases from V and 1 base from J, with 17 bases between. The CDR3 length is 15 residues. The CDR3 loop is CASRGRMFSQETQYF. DNA of the CDR3: TGTGCCAGCCGTGGCAGGATGTTTAGCCAAGAGACCCAGTACTTC.

The rearrangement links TRBV12-3 or TRBV12-4 to TRBJ2-7; 8 positions match TRBD2. CDR3 length equals 14 residues. The V and J ends lost 7 bases and 0 bases, in that order; junction bases with no gene match: 5. Here the CDR3 reads CASNTGTSSYEQYF. CDR3 DNA sequence: TGTGCCAGCAATACCGGGACTAGCTCCTACGAGCAGTACTTC.

There are a few counts of this clonotype. J is TRBJ2-7 and V is TRBV28; 9 bases are shared with TRBD1. Unmatched junction bases numbered 3, after V lost 6 bases and J lost 9 bases. The CDR3 has 11 amino acids. Germline CDR1 MDHEN, CDR2 SYDVKM. This CDR3 reads CASSLDRGQYF. The CDR3 region has the DNA TGTGCCAGCAGCCTGGACAGGGGGCAGTACTTC. The variable domain in full, with the rest retrieved from reference TRBV28 and TRBJ2-7, is DVKVTQSSRYLVKRTGEKVFLECVQDMDHENMFWYRQDPGLGLRLIYFSYDVKMKEKGDIPEGYSVSREKKERFSLILESASTNQTSMYLCASSLDRGQYFGPGTRLTVT.

This clonotype was counted at least ten times. V and J are TRBV7-9 and TRBJ2-5; the D gene is possibly TRBD1 (5 bases). The V and J ends lost 5 bases and 1 base respectively, with 14 bases between them. This CDR3 contains 15 residues. The germline gives CDR1 SEHNR, CDR2 FQNEAQ (reference sequence). The CDR3 DNA reads TGTGCCAGCAGCCTAAGGGGTAATCTCCAAGAGACCCAGTACTTC. Its protein is CASSLRGNLQETQYF.

The chain recombines TRBV6-1 with TRBJ2-5; 8 nucleotides match TRBD2. Germline-derived CDR1 and CDR2 are MNHNS and SASEGT. CDR3 length: 18 residues. With V trimmed by 2 bases and J by 5 bases, 16 bases remained unmatched. The CDR3 nucleotides read TGTGCCAGCAGTGAACGGGGAGCGGGAGCGTATCTGTGGGAGACCCAGTACTTC. Translating it yields CASSERGAGAYLWETQYF.

Ten or more counts support this clonotype. The rearrangement uses TRBV5-5 and TRBJ2-7; TRBD1 agrees at 7 bases. Germline loops: CDR1 SGHKS, CDR2 YYEKEE (reference sequence). This CDR3 is 15 amino acids long. Trimming cost V 4 bases and J 0 bases; bases outside gene matches: 7. CDR3 coding DNA: TGTGCCAGCAGCGTCAATCAGGGGGTCTCCTACGAGCAGTACGTC. It encodes CASSVNQGVSYEQYV.

This clonotype was recorded at least ten times. The rearrangement uses TRBV29-1 and TRBJ2-5, with D possibly matching TRBD1 (5 bases). The CDR3 loop spans 16 amino acids. Germline CDR1 is SQVTM and CDR2 is ANQGSEA. The V gene lost 6 bases and the J gene lost 3 bases, with 23 bases spanning the gap. This CDR3 is CSVDDGAGLRKETQYF. The CDR3 nucleotides read TGCAGCGTAGACGATGGCGCAGGGCTTCGAAAAGAGACCCAGTACTTC.

J is TRBJ1-5 and V is TRBV7-9; weak D call: TRBD1 (5 bases). Trimming removed 1 base from V and 8 bases from J, with 21 bases in between. Germline lookup yields CDR1 SEHNR and CDR2 FQNEAQ (reference sequence). The CDR3 covers 17 residues. The CDR3 loop is CASSLVGVSVAVEPQHF. The CDR3 DNA reads as TGTGCCAGCAGCTTAGTAGGGGTCAGCGTGGCGGTTGAGCCCCAGCATTTT.

This chain links TRBV25-1 with TRBJ2-1; 8 bases align to TRBD2. Per the germline V gene, CDR1 is MGHDK and CDR2 is SYGVNS. The CDR3 covers 15 residues. V was pared by 3 bases and J by 7 bases, with 8 bases of the junction left unmatched. CDR3 loop: CASSDSSGHRNEQFF. As DNA, the CDR3 is TGTGCCAGCAGTGATTCTAGCGGGCACAGGAATGAGCAGTTCTTC.

The sample holds a few counts of this clonotype. This chain links TRBV6-1 with TRBJ2-1; 7 nucleotides align to TRBD1. This CDR3 has 12 amino acids. J was trimmed by 7 bases and V by 7 bases; bases with no gene match: 4. Per the germline V gene, CDR1 is MNHNS and CDR2 is SASEGT. In DNA, the CDR3 is TGTGCCAGCACTAAGGGGGCGAATGAGCAGTTCTTC. This sequence encodes CASTKGANEQFF.